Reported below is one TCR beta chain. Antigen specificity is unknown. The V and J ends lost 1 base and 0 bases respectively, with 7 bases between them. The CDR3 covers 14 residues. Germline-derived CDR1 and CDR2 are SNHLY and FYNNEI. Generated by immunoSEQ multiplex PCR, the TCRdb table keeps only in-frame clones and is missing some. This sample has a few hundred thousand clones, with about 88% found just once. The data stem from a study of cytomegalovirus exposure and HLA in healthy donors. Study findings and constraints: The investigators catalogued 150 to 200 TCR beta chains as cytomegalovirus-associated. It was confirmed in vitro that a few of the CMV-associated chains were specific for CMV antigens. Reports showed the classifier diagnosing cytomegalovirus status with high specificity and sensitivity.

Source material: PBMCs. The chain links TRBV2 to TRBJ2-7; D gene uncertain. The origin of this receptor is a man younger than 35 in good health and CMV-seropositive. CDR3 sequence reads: CASSEVLSSYEQYF. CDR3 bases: TGTGCCAGCAGTGAAGTTCTTAGCTCCTACGAGCAGTACTTC.